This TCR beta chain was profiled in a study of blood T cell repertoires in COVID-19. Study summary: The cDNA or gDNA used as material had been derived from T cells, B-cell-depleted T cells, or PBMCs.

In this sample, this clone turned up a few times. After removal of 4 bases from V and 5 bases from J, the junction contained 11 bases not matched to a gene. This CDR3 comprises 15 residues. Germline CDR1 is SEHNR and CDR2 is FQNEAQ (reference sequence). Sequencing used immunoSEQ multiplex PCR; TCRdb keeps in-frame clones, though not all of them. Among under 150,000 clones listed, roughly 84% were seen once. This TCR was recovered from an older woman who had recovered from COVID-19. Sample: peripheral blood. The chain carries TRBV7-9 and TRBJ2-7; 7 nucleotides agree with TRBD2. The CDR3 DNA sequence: TGTGCCAGCAGCTCACGAGGGACCAGCGGGAACGAGCAGTACTTC. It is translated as CASSSRGTSGNEQYF.